This T cell receptor (beta chain) was sequenced during a study of blood T cell repertoires in COVID-19. Overall study: From T cells, B-cell-depleted T cells, or PBMCs came the material, which was cDNA or gDNA.

Profiling relied on immunoSEQ multiplex PCR, and the TCRdb table lists in-frame clones only, not all of them. Here the sample spans about 250,000 clones, about 90% being singletons. V shed 1 base, J shed 5 bases, and the junction held 5 bases outside the gene matches. CDR1 and CDR2 (germline): MGHRA, YSYEKL. The CDR3 is 15 residues long. The receptor comes from a man of 80 years or more with acute or convalescent COVID-19. Sequenced input: peripheral blood. V gene TRBV4-1 combines with J gene TRBJ1-1, with TRBD1 matching 9 bases. The CDR3 region is CASSQAYRGRTEAFF. As DNA, the CDR3 is TGCGCCAGCAGCCAAGCATACAGGGGGCGGACTGAAGCTTTCTTT.